Listed below are T cell receptor beta chains from one sample, sequenced in a study of cytomegalovirus exposure and HLA in healthy donors. The data were produced by immunoSEQ multiplex PCR, yet TCRdb's version contains in-frame clones alone and is incomplete. The sample records about 170,000 clones, approximately 81% being singletons. The material sequenced was PBMCs. The receptors stem from a woman aged 45-65 years in good health and CMV-seronegative. CDR3s include the opening cysteine and the closing phenylalanine or tryptophan. The order of the fields is J gene, clone size, D gene, V gene, CDR3 protein, CDR3 DNA. The D gene is left open where the match is weak. Size values are once, few and many counts, or a class for expanded clones, and some rows have none.

>TRBJ2-3|once|TRBD2|TRBV2
CASSPTSGGPISSDTQYF
TGTGCCAGCAGTCCAACTAGCGGGGGGCCCATTTCCTCAGATACGCAGTATTTT
>TRBJ1-6|-|TRBD1|TRBV7-6
CASSPGTDSNSPLHF
TGTGCCAGCAGCCCAGGGACAGATAGTAATTCACCCCTCCACTTT
>TRBJ2-7|few|TRBD1|TRBV18
CASSQNRGPMEEQYF
TGTGCCAGCTCACAAAACAGGGGGCCAATGGAAGAGCAGTACTTC
>TRBJ1-5|-|TRBD1|TRBV28
CASSPLRTGDLNQPQHF
TGTGCCAGCAGTCCGTTAAGGACAGGGGATCTCAATCAGCCCCAGCATTTT
>TRBJ2-7|-|-|TRBV10-3
CAIRSRGDEQYF
TGTGCCATCAGATCCAGGGGAGACGAGCAGTACTTC
>TRBJ2-2|-|TRBD2|TRBV27
CTSTLTLDAGGVYAGELFF
TGTACCAGCACTCTAACCTTGGATGCGGGAGGAGTCTACGCCGGGGAGCTGTTTTTT
>TRBJ2-1|-|TRBD1|TRBV5-1
CASSQDRGSYNEQFF
TGCGCCAGCAGTCAGGACAGGGGCTCCTACAATGAGCAGTTCTTC
>TRBJ1-5|-|-|TRBV21-1
CARRPRGEGKSNQPQHF
TGTGCCAGGAGACCCAGGGGAGAGGGAAAGAGCAATCAGCCCCAGCATTTT
>TRBJ2-3|few|TRBD2|TRBV11-2
CASSPRLVAGPDTQYF
TGTGCCAGCAGCCCGAGGCTGGTAGCGGGACCAGATACGCAGTATTTT
>TRBJ2-5|-|-|TRBV7-8
CASSLRAGGAQETQYF
TGTGCCAGCAGCTTGAGGGCTGGCGGGGCCCAAGAGACCCAGTACTTC